This is a list of T cell receptor beta chains from one sample in a study of beta chain features in type 1 diabetes. Only in-frame clones appear in the TCRdb table, and some are missing; sequencing was by immunoSEQ multiplex PCR. The table includes 250,000 to 300,000 clones, roughly a quarter detected once. Sequences were obtained from naive CD4+ T cells from blood. These receptors all stem from a woman aged 25 to 39 with type 1 diabetes. Both conserved end residues are part of each CDR3. The D gene is left open where the match is weak. A row's size may be missing; if present it is once, few, many or a size class.

- | few | TRBJ2-6 | TRBV27 | CASSVTGGSGANVLTF | TGTGCCAGCAGTGTAACAGGCGGCTCTGGGGCCAACGTCCTGACTTTC
TRBD1 | - | TRBJ1-2 | TRBV19 | CASVTTGGFYGYTF | TGTGCCAGCGTGACGACAGGGGGCTTCTATGGCTACACCTTC
- | - | TRBJ2-6 | TRBV9 | CASSVVGAGANVLTF | TGTGCCAGCAGCGTAGTCGGGGCTGGGGCCAACGTCCTGACTTTC
- | - | TRBJ2-7 | TRBV27 | CASSRDFIGTTYEQYF | TGTGCCAGCAGCAGGGACTTTATAGGGACCACCTACGAGCAGTACTTC
TRBD1 | few | TRBJ2-7 | TRBV5-6 | CASSTLTGTGYYEQYF | TGTGCCAGCAGCACACTCACCGGGACAGGCTACTACGAGCAGTACTTC
- | - | TRBJ2-7 | TRBV30 | CAWRKQGPYEQYF | TGTGCCTGGAGGAAACAGGGCCCCTACGAGCAGTACTTC
TRBD1 | few | TRBJ2-1 | TRBV5-4 | CASSLAFGQGSYNEQFF | TGTGCCAGCAGCTTGGCCTTCGGACAGGGTTCCTACAATGAGCAGTTCTTC
- | few | TRBJ2-1 | TRBV30 | CAWSLQGNEQFF | TGTGCCTGGAGTCTACAGGGCAATGAGCAGTTCTTC
- | few | TRBJ2-7 | TRBV28 | CASSFSRASAYYEQYF | TGTGCCAGCAGTTTCTCTCGGGCTAGCGCTTACTACGAGCAGTACTTC
TRBD1 | - | TRBJ2-1 | TRBV9 | CASSALGQGGYDEQFF | TGTGCCAGCAGCGCATTAGGACAGGGTGGATACGATGAGCAGTTCTTC
- | few | TRBJ2-1 | TRBV14 | CASSQAQRDEQFF | TGTGCCAGCAGCCAAGCCCAGCGGGATGAGCAGTTCTTC
- | few | TRBJ1-1 | TRBV7-8 | CASSLTGGDTEAFF | TGTGCCAGCAGCTTAACCGGGGGGGACACTGAAGCTTTCTTT
TRBD2 | few | TRBJ2-1 | TRBV6-5 | CASGHGGLANNEQFF | TGTGCCAGCGGACACGGGGGACTAGCTAACAATGAGCAGTTCTTC
TRBD1 | few | TRBJ2-1 | TRBV5-4 | CASSQSAGTGYNEQFF | TGTGCCAGCAGCCAAAGCGCCGGGACAGGGTACAATGAGCAGTTCTTC
- | - | TRBJ1-1 | TRBV29-1 | CSIGRRPQRRAGKGTEAFF | TGCAGCATTGGAAGAAGACCACAGAGGCGAGCGGGAAAGGGCACTGAAGCTTTCTTT
TRBD1 | few | TRBJ1-2 | TRBV6-6 | CASSGQGNGYTF | TGTGCCAGCAGTGGACAGGGTAATGGCTACACCTTC
TRBD1 | - | TRBJ2-7 | TRBV6-5 | CASSKDRGEYEQYF | TGTGCCAGCAGCAAGGACAGGGGGGAATACGAGCAGTACTTC
TRBD1 | few | TRBJ2-5 | TRBV7-8 | CASSLGTGKETQYF | TGTGCCAGCAGCTTGGGGACAGGGAAAGAGACCCAGTACTTC
- | - | TRBJ1-1 | TRBV7-9 | CASSLGTSEAFF | TGTGCCAGCAGCTTGGGGACATCTGAAGCTTTCTTT
- | few | TRBJ2-4 | TRBV7-2 | CASSPRGAKNIQYF | TGTGCCAGCAGCCCCCGGGGTGCCAAAAACATTCAGTACTTC
- | few | TRBJ2-7 | TRBV6-5 | CASSLSRSPPSEQYF | TGTGCCAGCAGTCTGTCTAGGAGCCCCCCCTCCGAGCAGTACTTC
TRBD2 | few | TRBJ2-1 | TRBV5-6 | CASSWGGTSTQQFF | TGTGCCAGCAGCTGGGGAGGGACTTCTACTCAGCAGTTCTTC
- | few | TRBJ2-1 | TRBV2 | CASSDAGSGAFF | TGTGCCAGCAGTGACGCAGGCAGTGGGGCGTTCTTC
TRBD2 | few | TRBJ2-7 | TRBV6-5 | CASINSGSRPYEQYF | TGTGCCAGCATCAATAGCGGGAGCCGTCCCTACGAGCAGTACTTC
- | - | TRBJ2-7 | TRBV19 | CASSMAQPGQAYEQYF | TGTGCCAGTAGTATGGCACAACCGGGACAAGCATACGAGCAGTACTTC
TRBD2 | - | TRBJ2-7 | TRBV9 | CASSPRTSGRVYEQYF | TGTGCCAGCAGCCCGAGGACTAGCGGGAGAGTCTACGAGCAGTACTTC
- | few | TRBJ2-1 | TRBV29-1 | CSVEGEYEQFF | TGCAGCGTTGAGGGAGAGTATGAGCAGTTCTTC
TRBD1 | - | TRBJ1-1 | TRBV30 | CASTGTGGTEAFF | TGTGCCTCTACCGGGACAGGGGGCACTGAAGCTTTCTTT
TRBD1 | - | TRBJ1-1 | TRBV18 | CASFTTGGKTEAFF | TGTGCCAGCTTTACGACAGGGGGTAAAACTGAAGCTTTCTTT
- | - | TRBJ2-7 | TRBV29-1 | CSVQSAYEQYF | TGCAGCGTGCAAAGCGCCTACGAGCAGTACTTC
- | - | TRBJ1-2 | TRBV10-3 | CAISDGQGYGYTF | TGTGCCATCAGTGACGGGCAGGGCTATGGCTACACCTTC
TRBD1 | - | TRBJ1-2 | TRBV9 | CASSGHRGEHYGYTF | TGTGCCAGCAGCGGACACAGGGGAGAACATTATGGCTACACCTTC
TRBD2 | few | TRBJ2-3 | TRBV5-1 | CASSTQAGRVDTQYF | TGCGCCAGCAGCACCCAAGCGGGGAGGGTAGATACGCAGTATTTT